This passage covers 17 T cell receptor beta chains from one sample sequenced in a study of early T cells in non-severe SARS-CoV-2 infection. Via MiXCR, TCRdb re-called the 5' RACE reads, giving one row per CDR3 protein. The data hold fewer than 100,000 distinct CDR3 sequences, with around 10% observed a single time. Sample: whole blood. Every receptor here comes from an adult who was a healthcare worker with PCR-confirmed SARS-CoV-2 infection or an uninfected control (not recorded which).

This clonotype was detected only a few times. This CDR3 is CASSRKDSTEAFF. The CDR3 region has the DNA TGTGCCAGCTCACGAAAGGACAGCACTGAAGCTTTCTTT. This chain uses TRBV18 with TRBJ1-1; tentatively, D is TRBD1 (6 bases). CDR3 size: 13 residues. CDR1 is KGHSH and CDR2 is LQKENI in the germline V gene. V lost 4 bases to trimming and J lost 4 bases, with 10 bases between them.

For this clonotype: This clone may be a read error of a much larger clone one base away. The V call is TRBV21-1, the J call TRBJ2-3. TRBV21-1 corresponds to a pseudogene. The CDR3 spans 14 residues. In DNA, the CDR3 is TGTGCCAGCGGCAAAGTCACGGGCACAGATACGCAGTATTTT. Its protein is CASGKVTGTDTQYF.

The chain links TRBV6-5 to TRBJ2-7; D possibly corresponds to TRBD2 (6 bases). The CDR3 has 13 residues. V was clipped by 5 bases and J by 9 bases, with 17 bases between them. Germline values: CDR1 MNHEY, CDR2 SVGAGI. The CDR3 DNA follows: TGTGCCAGCAGTCCTAGACTAGAGGTCGGGCAGTACTTC. Its protein product is CASSPRLEVGQYF.

The V and J genes are TRBV12-3 or TRBV12-4 and TRBJ2-7; D may be TRBD1 (5 bases). CDR3 size: 14 residues. V shed 1 base and J shed 2 bases, with 9 bases lying between them. The CDR3: CASSLGGTTYEQYF. Written as DNA, the CDR3 is TGTGCCAGCAGTTTAGGGGGCACGACCTACGAGCAGTACTTC.

V usage is TRBV12-2 and J usage is TRBJ2-6; the DNA was not used to check the table's D call, TRBD1. TRBV12-2 is described as a pseudogene. The CDR3 runs 16 residues. CDR3 in amino acids: CASRLVPGAGANVLTF. In DNA form, the CDR3 reads TGTGCAAGTCGCTTAGTGCCGGGGGCTGGGGCCAACGTCCTGACTTTC.

This clonotype was recorded many times. J is TRBJ2-5 and V is TRBV27; 7 nucleotides match TRBD2. The CDR3 contains 15 residues. With 3 bases clipped from V and 1 base from J, the junction kept 5 bases outside the gene matches. The germline gives CDR1 MNHEY, CDR2 SMNVEV (reference sequence). The CDR3, as DNA: TGTGCCAGCAGTTTCGAGGGCGGGGGCCAAGAGACCCAGTACTTC. It is translated as CASSFEGGGQETQYF.

Many counts were recorded for this clonotype. The genes are TRBV7-2 and TRBJ1-2; D may be TRBD1 (6 bases). Trimming pared 11 bases from V and 7 bases from J, leaving 20 bases between. Looked up from germline, CDR1 is SGHTA and CDR2 is FQGNSA. This CDR3 is 13 amino acids long. The CDR3 DNA sequence: TGTGCCTCTCGCCGACAGGACTCGGGTGGCTACACCTTC. Translated: CASRRQDSGGYTF.

The sample holds a few counts of this clonotype. The chain combines TRBV19 with TRBJ1-2; perhaps TRBD1 as D (5 bases). The germline gives CDR1 LNHDA, CDR2 SQIVND (reference sequence). The CDR3 has 13 residues. V was shortened by 9 bases and J by 0 bases, with 11 bases between the two germline ends. This CDR3 is CASEGEANYGYTF. In nucleotides, the CDR3 is TGTGCCAGCGAAGGGGAGGCTAACTATGGCTACACCTTC.

This clonotype was counted between two and nine times. The chain is built from TRBV4-3 and TRBJ2-5; possible D gene TRBD2, 6 bases. Per germline, CDR1 LGHNA and CDR2 YSLEER. The V end was cut by 1 base, the J end by 7 bases, with 13 bases between. This CDR3 region has 14 residues. The CDR3 DNA is TGCGCCAGCAGCCAAGCCCGGGAGAAGTCGACCCAGTACTTC. Amino acid sequence: CASSQAREKSTQYF.

This clonotype was seen more than once but under ten times. V is TRBV7-9 and J is TRBJ2-1; 9 bases are shared with TRBD1. The germline gives CDR1 SEHNR, CDR2 FQNEAQ (reference sequence). The J segment lost 9 bases and the V segment lost 9 bases, leaving 3 bases of the junction unmatched. The CDR3 length is 11 residues. The DNA for the CDR3 is TGTGCCAGACAGGGGGCTGGTGAGCAGTTCTTC. This translates into CARQGAGEQFF.

The chain joins TRBV29-1 to TRBJ2-7; TRBD2 agrees at 8 bases. Germline lookup yields CDR1 SQVTM and CDR2 ANQGSEA. The CDR3 has 11 amino acids. V was pared by 7 bases and J by 2 bases, with 1 base of the junction left unmatched. In DNA, the CDR3 is TGCAGCGCGCGGGGGGCCTACGAGCAGTACTTC. It specifies CSARGAYEQYF.

This clonotype occurred a few times. The genes are TRBV12-5 and TRBJ1-5, with unresolved D. CDR1 and CDR2 (germline): LGHNT, FRNRAP. The V and J ends lost 3 bases and 3 bases respectively, with 12 bases between them. There are 15 residues in the CDR3. CDR3 protein: CASGFVAPPNQPQHF. The DNA of the CDR3 is TGTGCTAGTGGTTTTGTTGCACCTCCCAATCAGCCCCAGCATTTT. Variable domain in full (rest from reference TRBV12-5 and TRBJ1-5): DARVTQTPRHKVTEMGQEVTMRCQPILGHNTVFWYRQTMMQGLELLAYFRNRAPLDDSGMPKDRFSAEMPDATLATLKIQPSEPRDSAVYFCASGFVAPPNQPQHFGDGTRLSIL.

This clonotype was detected ten times or more. The gene calls are TRBV27 and TRBJ1-5; D might be TRBD1 (6 bases). Germline-derived CDR1 and CDR2 are MNHEY and SMNVEV (reference sequence). This CDR3 has 17 residues. V dropped 6 bases and J dropped 0 bases, with 18 bases sitting between them. The CDR3 reads CASRRGAGSYSNQPQHF. The CDR3 DNA sequence: TGTGCCAGCAGGAGGGGGGCAGGGAGCTATAGCAATCAGCCCCAGCATTTT.

This clonotype has only a few counts. In DNA, the CDR3 is TGTGCCAGCAGGAGTGGTCCGGGGACAGATACGCAGTATTTT. This sequence encodes CASRSGPGTDTQYF. The chain links TRBV6-1 to TRBJ2-3; the D gene is possibly TRBD2 (5 bases). The CDR3 is 14 amino acids. CDR1 is MNHNS and CDR2 is SASEGT in the germline V gene. Trimming pared 6 bases from V and 3 bases from J, leaving 13 bases between.

This clonotype turned up a few times. The CDR3 nucleotides are TGTGCCAGCTCACCAGGGACCCAGCCCCAGCATTTT. Translation: CASSPGTQPQHF. This rearrangement joins TRBV18 to TRBJ1-5, with TRBD1 as a possible D gene (5 bases). Germline V gene lookup returns CDR1 KGHSH and CDR2 LQKENI. V lost 2 bases and J lost 7, with 6 bases in between. This CDR3 comprises 12 residues.

This clonotype has ten or more counts. This chain uses TRBV7-6 with TRBJ2-2; possible D gene TRBD1, 5 bases. The germline gives CDR1 SGHVS, CDR2 FNYEAQ. CDR3 length: 16 residues. V shed 1 base and J shed 0 bases, with 9 bases lying between them. CDR3 protein: CASSLEQGSNTGELFF. Here the CDR3 DNA reads TGTGCCAGCAGCTTAGAGCAGGGATCGAACACCGGGGAGCTGTTTTTT.

This clonotype was detected only a few times. This chain joins TRBV12-3 or TRBV12-4 and TRBJ1-2; D perhaps matches TRBD1 (5 bases). V was pared by 4 bases and J by 8 bases, with 8 bases between. This CDR3 comprises 11 residues. The CDR3 DNA follows: TGTGCCAGCAGTTCTAGGGGAGGCTACACCTTC. It yields the protein CASSSRGGYTF.